A single sample is the source of the 32 T cell receptor beta chains below, sequenced in a study of Ad26.COV2.S vaccination and SARS-CoV-2 variants. The treatment here: around 19 received Ad26.COV2.S at low or high dose, single or two shots; 5 received placebo; per-sample allocation not given. Samples were taken on day 63 after the first vaccine or placebo injection. Assay used: immunoSEQ multiplex PCR; TCRdb lists only in-frame clones, some missing. The sample holds around 320,000 clones, 80% to 90% seen once. The sequencing here drew on peripheral blood, taken in a trial of Ad26.COV2.S vaccine versus placebo. The receptors come from a person aged 18-65 years who received the Ad26.COV2.S COVID-19 vaccine or a placebo.

The V call is TRBV4-3, the J call TRBJ2-1; 8 positions match TRBD1. The CDR3 totals 18 residues. V trimming: 2 bases; J trimming: 3 bases; junction bases outside the gene matches: 12. CDR1 and CDR2 from the germline V gene are LGHNA and YSLEER. CDR3: CASSQREGGTGYYNEQFF. CDR3 coding DNA: TGCGCCAGCAGCCAACGAGAGGGCGGGACAGGTTACTACAATGAGCAGTTCTTC.

The J gene is TRBJ2-7, the V gene TRBV3-1 (or the pseudogene TRBV3-2), with D uncertain. The V gene lost 2 bases and the J gene lost 3 bases, with 2 bases spanning the gap. CDR3 length: 11 amino acids. The germline gives CDR1 LGHDT, CDR2 YNNKEL (reference sequence). This chain's CDR3 is CASSQYYEQYF. CDR3 DNA sequence: TGTGCCAGCAGCCAATACTACGAGCAGTACTTC.

The V gene is TRBV5-8, the J gene TRBJ1-4; D may be TRBD1 (5 bases). CDR1 SGHTS and CDR2 YDEGEE come from the germline V gene. V lost 1 base and J lost 7, with 17 bases in between. The CDR3 contains 16 residues. In DNA form, the CDR3 reads TGTGCCAGCAGCTTGTTTGGGATGACCGGGGGTGAAAAACTGTTTTTT. Its protein product is CASSLFGMTGGEKLFF.

The V and J genes are TRBV6-5 and TRBJ2-1; 7 nucleotides line up with TRBD1. The CDR3 covers 13 residues. V shed 5 bases and J 8 bases; nucleotides not matched to a gene: 6. Germline lookup yields CDR1 MNHEY and CDR2 SVGAGI. CDR3 in DNA: TGTGCCAGCAGTAGGGGACAGCTCCATGAGCAGTTCTTC. The encoded protein is CASSRGQLHEQFF.

The V call is TRBV7-2, the J call TRBJ1-2; D is unresolved. This CDR3 has 14 residues. Trimming removed 5 bases from V and 4 bases from J, with 14 bases in between. The germline gives CDR1 SGHTA, CDR2 FQGNSA. CDR3 residues: CASSPPGLVYGYTF. The CDR3 nucleotides are TGTGCCAGCAGCCCCCCGGGCTTAGTCTATGGCTACACCTTC.

The chain carries TRBV18 and TRBJ1-2, with a tentative D call TRBD1 (6 bases). Germline CDR1 reads KGHSH; CDR2 reads LQKENI. CDR3 length: 15 residues. The V end lost 4 bases, the J end lost 4 bases, and 16 bases lay between the germline ends. In nucleotides, the CDR3 is TGTGCCAGCTCACAACGACAACAGGGCAGCTATGGCTACACCTTC. Its translation is CASSQRQQGSYGYTF.

CDR3 coding DNA: TGTGCCACCAGCAGAGATCCCCCAACCGGGACAGCCAGTAGGAACTACGAGCAGTACTTC. Translated: CATSRDPPTGTASRNYEQYF. V usage is TRBV15 and J usage is TRBJ2-7, with 7 bases aligning to TRBD1. Trimming removed 0 bases from V and 3 bases from J; junction bases left unmatched: 20. Per the germline V gene, CDR1 is LNHNV and CDR2 is YYDKDF (reference sequence). The CDR3 is 20 residues long.

This clone was seen a few times. Written as DNA, the CDR3 is TGCGCCAGCAGCTTAACCGGGACTGGGACCTACGAGCAGTACTTC. Protein sequence: CASSLTGTGTYEQYF. This sequence joins TRBV5-1 and TRBJ2-7; D possibly corresponds to TRBD2 (6 bases). The CDR3 totals 15 residues. The germline V and J ends were trimmed by 2 bases and 2 bases, with 14 bases remaining between them. CDR1 and CDR2 (germline): SGHRS, YFSETQ.

The chain is built from TRBV5-1 and TRBJ1-4; 8 nucleotides line up with TRBD1. J lost 8 bases, V lost 2 bases, and 5 bases had no gene match. The CDR3 totals 14 residues. CDR1 is SGHRS and CDR2 is YFSETQ in the germline V gene. The CDR3 DNA sequence: TGCGCCAGCAGCTTCGGACAGGGCAGAGAAAAACTGTTTTTT. Protein: CASSFGQGREKLFF.

The J gene is TRBJ2-3, the V gene TRBV5-4, with 9 bases identical to TRBD2. CDR3 size: 14 residues. The junction had 3 bases not matched to a gene; V was cut back by 5 bases and J by 2 bases. Germline V lookup: CDR1 SGHNT, CDR2 YYREEE (reference sequence). CDR3 in amino acids: CASSGGGATDTQYF. CDR3 nucleotide sequence: TGTGCCAGCAGTGGCGGGGGGGCCACAGATACGCAGTATTTT.

The V gene is TRBV3-1 (or the pseudogene TRBV3-2), the J gene TRBJ2-2, with D unresolved. Trimming took 4 bases from V and 9 from J, leaving 15 bases between them. Germline values: CDR1 LGHDT, CDR2 YNNKEL (reference sequence). The CDR3 length is 14 residues. CDR3: CASSRTDILRELFF. Here the CDR3 DNA reads TGTGCCAGCAGCCGGACGGATATTCTCCGGGAGCTGTTTTTT.

This rearrangement joins TRBV3-1 (or the pseudogene TRBV3-2) to TRBJ2-5, with D uncertain. The CDR3 sequence is 14 residues long. Germline V lookup: CDR1 LGHDT, CDR2 YNNKEL (reference sequence). V lost 4 bases and J lost 2, with 11 bases in between. CDR3 protein: CASSRRHPQETQYF. The CDR3 DNA sequence: TGTGCCAGCAGCCGAAGACATCCTCAAGAGACCCAGTACTTC.

The chain recombines TRBV7-9 with TRBJ1-6, with no clear D. Germline CDR1 and CDR2: SEHNR and FQNEAQ (reference sequence). CDR3 length: 15 residues. The germline V and J ends were trimmed by 5 bases and 7 bases, with 15 bases remaining between them. CDR3 nucleotide sequence: TGTGCCAGCAGCCACCGGGATCCGGGGAATTCACCCCTCCACTTT. Translation gives CASSHRDPGNSPLHF.

This chain connects TRBV9 to TRBJ1-5; possible D gene TRBD1, 5 bases. This CDR3 contains 15 residues. Germline loops: CDR1 SGDLS, CDR2 YYNGEE. Trimming pared 3 bases from V and 3 bases from J, leaving 13 bases between. The CDR3 is CASSEGRGPNQPQHF. In DNA form, the CDR3 reads TGTGCCAGCAGCGAGGGCCGGGGCCCCAATCAGCCCCAGCATTTT. Using reference TRBV9 and TRBJ1-5 for the parts outside the CDR3, the full variable domain is DSGVTQTPKHLITATGQRVTLRCSPRSGDLSVYWYQQSLDQGLQFLIQYYNGEERAKGNILERFSAQQFPDLHSELNLSSLELGDSALYFCASSEGRGPNQPQHFGDGTRLSIL.

The J gene is TRBJ1-1, the V gene TRBV20-1; D unclear. The CDR3 has 11 amino acids. The V end lost 5 bases, the J end lost 5 bases, and 9 bases lay between the germline ends. CDR1 is DFQATT, CDR2 SNEGSKA, per germline (reference sequence). This CDR3 is CSAPLGTEAFF. The CDR3 nucleotides read TGCAGTGCTCCCCTTGGGACTGAAGCTTTCTTT.

J is TRBJ2-7 and V is TRBV5-1; D uncertain. In germline, CDR1 is SGHRS, CDR2 YFSETQ. Between the trimmed V and J ends, which lost 0 bases and 1 base, there was a span of 11 bases. The CDR3 totals 15 residues. The CDR3: CASSLEPGTSYEQYF. CDR3 bases: TGCGCCAGCAGCTTGGAGCCCGGTACATCCTACGAGCAGTACTTC.

The rearrangement links TRBV5-5 to TRBJ1-5, with 10 bases identical to TRBD1. The CDR3 is 15 amino acids. V gave up 2 bases and J gave up 3 bases; unmatched junction bases: 2. Germline lookup yields CDR1 SGHKS and CDR2 YYEKEE (reference sequence). CDR3 region: CASSFDRGLNQPQHF. The DNA for the CDR3 is TGTGCCAGCAGCTTTGACAGGGGGCTCAATCAGCCCCAGCATTTT.

Written as DNA, the CDR3 is TGTGCCAGCAGTTACCCACAGGGGGGCCAAGAGACCCAGTACTTC. Translated: CASSYPQGGQETQYF. The rearrangement joins TRBV6-5 to TRBJ2-5; TRBD1 agrees at 8 bases. This CDR3 is built from 15 residues. Trimming removed 2 bases from V and 1 base from J; junction bases left unmatched: 3. The germline gives CDR1 MNHEY, CDR2 SVGAGI.

The chain carries TRBV30 and TRBJ1-5; D is perhaps TRBD1 (5 bases). CDR3 size: 14 residues. CDR1 GTSNPN and CDR2 SVGIG come from the germline V gene (reference sequence). Trimming stripped 1 base from V and 2 bases from J, with 9 bases between. The CDR3 nucleotides are TGTGCCTGGAGTGAGACGGGGGGCAATCAGCCCCAGCATTTT. It is translated as CAWSETGGNQPQHF.

The V gene is TRBV4-2, the J gene TRBJ1-2; 7 bases fit TRBD1. Germline CDR1 LGHNA, CDR2 YNFKEQ. Trimming at V came to 5 bases and at J to 5 bases, leaving 2 bases not matched to a gene. The length of the CDR3 is 12 residues. This CDR3 is CASSGQVYGYTF. Here the CDR3 DNA reads TGTGCCAGCAGCGGACAGGTATATGGCTACACCTTC.

This clone was seen once. The chain carries TRBV19 and TRBJ2-3; 7 bases are a match to TRBD2. CDR1 is LNHDA, CDR2 SQIVND, per germline (reference sequence). The J segment lost 0 bases and the V segment lost 8 bases, leaving 23 bases of the junction unmatched. The CDR3 is made up of 20 amino acids. The CDR3 DNA sequence: TGTGCCAGTGGCATTGGGACTACCTTACCGGGACCAACTAGCACAGATACGCAGTATTTT. Its translation is CASGIGTTLPGPTSTDTQYF.

The chain links TRBV10-3 to TRBJ1-3; D gene uncertain. V was clipped by 7 bases and J by 3 bases, with 10 bases between them. CDR1 is ENHRY, CDR2 SYGVKD, per germline. The CDR3 is 13 residues long. CDR3 loop: CAITPMIGNTIYF. CDR3 DNA: TGTGCCATCACCCCAATGATTGGAAACACCATATATTTT.

The chain couples TRBV25-1 to TRBJ2-3; TRBD2 matches at 8 bases. The germline CDR1 and CDR2 sequences are MGHDK and SYGVNS. J gave up 2 bases and V 3 bases, and 1 base lay outside the gene matches. CDR3 length: 14 residues. The CDR3 here is CASSDSGITDTQYF. CDR3 DNA: TGTGCCAGCAGTGATAGCGGGATCACAGATACGCAGTATTTT.

V usage is TRBV28 and J usage is TRBJ1-5, with no clear D. The CDR3 runs 11 residues. V lost 7 bases and J 11 bases, leaving 12 bases between the germline ends. Germline CDR1 is MDHEN and CDR2 is SYDVKM. The chain's CDR3 is CASTVSGSQHF. In DNA form, the CDR3 reads TGTGCCAGCACCGTGAGCGGGTCCCAGCATTTT.

This sequence joins TRBV7-9 and TRBJ1-2; maybe TRBD1 (6 bases). The ends were cut back, 4 bases at V and 4 bases at J, with 16 bases in the middle. CDR1 is SEHNR and CDR2 is FQNEAQ in the germline V gene (reference sequence). This CDR3 is built from 15 residues. The DNA of the CDR3 is TGTGCCAGCAGCTCCTCGGACAGATATTTCTATGGCTACACCTTC. Translation: CASSSSDRYFYGYTF.

V gene TRBV7-6 combines with J gene TRBJ2-3; 8 positions match TRBD1. The germline CDR1 and CDR2 sequences are SGHVS and FNYEAQ. Unmatched junction bases numbered 12, after V lost 5 bases and J lost 5 bases. This CDR3 is 16 amino acids long. The CDR3 DNA reads as TGTGCCAGCAGCCGGGGGTTACAGGGGGGTGGAGATACGCAGTATTTT. Translated: CASSRGLQGGGDTQYF.

The sample holds one count of this clone. The V and J genes are TRBV10-3 and TRBJ2-7; no reliable D call. The CDR3 totals 12 residues. CDR1 is ENHRY, CDR2 SYGVKD, per germline. Trimming took off 8 bases at V and 6 bases at J, with 14 bases between the two ends. The CDR3 sequence is CAILTGRAEQYF. The CDR3 bases are TGTGCCATCCTGACGGGCAGAGCCGAGCAGTACTTC.

The chain is built from TRBV2 and TRBJ2-1; no clear D. The CDR3 has 13 residues. Per the germline V gene, CDR1 is SNHLY and CDR2 is FYNNEI. Trimming left V 3 bases short and J 3 bases short, with 6 bases between. The chain's CDR3 is CASSDSFYNEQFF. The CDR3 nucleotides read TGTGCCAGCAGTGACTCCTTCTACAATGAGCAGTTCTTC.

The J gene is TRBJ1-1, the V gene TRBV29-1, with D tentatively TRBD1 (6 bases). Germline V gene data show CDR1 as SQVTM and CDR2 as ANQGSEA. The CDR3 runs to 13 residues. V was trimmed by 6 bases and J by 8 bases, leaving 19 bases between them. This chain's CDR3 is CSVPREGVLEAFF. In DNA form, the CDR3 reads TGCAGCGTGCCACGGGAGGGGGTATTGGAAGCTTTCTTT. Drawing the rest from reference TRBV29-1 and TRBJ1-1, the complete variable domain is SAVISQKPSRDICQRGTSLTIQCQVDSQVTMMFWYRQQPGQSLTLIATANQGSEATYESGFVIDKFPISRPNLTFSTLTVSNMSPEDSSIYLCSVPREGVLEAFFGQGTRLTVV.

The CDR3 loop is CAISELLETQYF. DNA for the CDR3: TGTGCCATCAGTGAGTTGTTAGAGACCCAGTACTTC. This chain connects TRBV10-3 to TRBJ2-5; D remains unclear. CDR1 ENHRY and CDR2 SYGVKD come from the germline V gene. The CDR3 length is 12 residues. Trimming shortened V by 1 base and J by 4 bases, and 4 bases separated the two germline ends.

V is TRBV6-6 and J is TRBJ1-5; TRBD1 matches 8 bases. The CDR3 extends over 16 amino acids. Losses at the gene ends were 6 bases for V and 2 bases for J; bases not matched to a gene: 9. Germline-derived CDR1 and CDR2 are MNHNY and SVGAGI (reference sequence). The CDR3 DNA reads as TGTGCCAGCAGCATAGACAGGGGTCGGGGCAATCAGCCCCAGCATTTT. Protein: CASSIDRGRGNQPQHF.

J is TRBJ1-1 and V is TRBV6-5, with 8 bases identical to TRBD1. Germline CDR1 and CDR2: MNHEY and SVGAGI. This CDR3 is 12 amino acids long. V lost 8 bases to trimming and J lost 3 bases; unmatched junction nucleotides: 2. The CDR3 DNA reads TGTGCCAGCTACAGGGGGGACACTGAAGCTTTCTTT. It translates to CASYRGDTEAFF.